One and the same sample provided the 26 T cell receptor beta chains below, sequenced in a study of beta chain features in type 1 diabetes (dated 2018 in TCRdb). Paper-wide results and their limitations: A moderate but significant shortening of TCRB CDR3 length was observed in type 1 diabetes patients in all four CD4+ subsets.

Antigens of these TCRs are unknown. The library relied on the immunoSEQ multiplex PCR assay. The High Capacity cDNA Reverse Transcription Kit was used to reverse transcribe all of the isolated RNA, meaning that expressed TCRB transcripts were what got sequenced. The table was pulled from immuneACCESS by TCRdb, which kept in-frame rearrangements only. Such tables lose some clones; where checked, under half of the loss comes from unresolved V genes, and the rest has no known cause. The sample table lists nearly 350,000 clones, about a tenth of them with a count of one. About 1% of the sample comes from the top ten. Specimen: central memory CD4+ T cells from blood. These TCRs come from a man aged 25-45 years with type 1 diabetes.

This clone occurred many times. CDR3 bases: TGTGCCAGTAGTTCCACCCGACAGGGATCCTACGAGCAGTACTTC. Translation gives CASSSTRQGSYEQYF. This sequence joins TRBV19 and TRBJ2-7, with 7 bases matching TRBD1. Germline assignment: CDR1 LNHDA and CDR2 SQIVND (reference sequence). V trimming: 5 bases; J trimming: 1 base; junction bases outside the gene matches: 8. This CDR3 is 15 amino acids long.

This clone was counted between two and nine times. V is TRBV18 and J is TRBJ2-7; tentative D call: TRBD1 (6 bases). Germline CDR1 reads KGHSH; CDR2 reads LQKENI. The V and J ends lost 3 bases and 0 bases respectively, with 15 bases between them. This CDR3 has 16 amino acids. The CDR3 DNA is TGTGCCAGCTCACCGTCCGGCAGGGGCGTCTCCTACGAGCAGTACTTC. Protein: CASSPSGRGVSYEQYF.

This clone was picked up a small number of times. The chain links TRBV5-4 to TRBJ2-7; 9 bases align to TRBD1. The CDR3 consists of 15 residues. With 5 bases clipped from V and 7 bases from J, the junction kept 13 bases outside the gene matches. Germline-derived CDR1 and CDR2 are SGHNT and YYREEE (reference sequence). CDR3 protein: CASSFRQGEMGEQYF. CDR3 sequence (DNA): TGTGCCAGCAGTTTCAGACAGGGGGAGATGGGGGAGCAGTACTTC. Filled out from reference TRBV5-4 and TRBJ2-7, the complete variable domain reads ETGVTQSPTHLIKTRGQQVTLRCSSQSGHNTVSWYQQALGQGPQFIFQYYREEENGRGNFPPRFSGLQFPNYSSELNVNALELDDSALYLCASSFRQGEMGEQYFGPGTRLTVT.

The chain couples TRBV7-2 to TRBJ2-3; 9 nucleotides line up with TRBD2. J lost 1 base, V lost 4 bases, and 3 bases had no gene match. From germline, CDR1 is SGHTA and CDR2 FQGNSA. This CDR3 is 15 amino acids long. This CDR3 reads CASSSERGGTDTQYF. The CDR3 region has the DNA TGTGCCAGCAGCTCGGAGCGGGGGGGCACAGATACGCAGTATTTT.

This clone was observed a few times. The chain combines TRBV23-1 with TRBJ1-3, with D unresolved. TRBV23-1 is an ORF, with its function uncertain. V was cut by 4 bases and J by 1 base, with 8 bases left in between. The CDR3 contains 14 residues. The CDR3 bases are TGCGCCAGCAGTCTAGGGCAGTCTGGAAACACCATATATTTT. Translation gives CASSLGQSGNTIYF.

This clone was counted ten times or more. The V call is TRBV4-2, the J call TRBJ2-3; D remains ambiguous. The V end was cut by 3 bases, the J end by 4 bases, with 8 bases between. Germline CDR1 and CDR2: LGHNA and YNFKEQ. CDR3 size: 13 residues. CDR3 in DNA: TGTGCCAGCAGCCAGGGGTTTCCAGATACGCAGTATTTT. Residues: CASSQGFPDTQYF.

This clone has just a few counts. The rearrangement uses TRBV30 and TRBJ2-3; the D is unclear. In germline, CDR1 is GTSNPN, CDR2 SVGIG (reference sequence). This CDR3 is built from 14 residues. V was cut by 3 bases and J by 1 base, with 11 bases left in between. CDR3 bases: TGTGCCTGGAGGGTGAGTAGAGGCACAGATACGCAGTATTTT. Translated, it gives CAWRVSRGTDTQYF.

This rearrangement joins TRBV9 to TRBJ2-1; no clear D. The CDR3 length is 14 residues. In germline, CDR1 is SGDLS, CDR2 YYNGEE. V lost 4 bases to trimming and J lost 8 bases, with 16 bases between them. CDR3 sequence: CASSSPGLGDEQFF. The CDR3 bases are TGTGCCAGCAGCTCCCCGGGTCTCGGCGATGAGCAGTTCTTC.

The CDR3 sequence: CASSPPTGISGANVLTF. The CDR3, as DNA: TGTGCCAGCAGCCCCCCGACAGGCATCTCTGGGGCCAACGTCCTGACTTTC. This chain joins TRBV5-4 and TRBJ2-6, with D possibly being TRBD1 (6 bases). CDR3 length: 17 residues. Between the trimmed V and J ends, which lost 4 bases and 0 bases, there was a span of 14 bases. Germline loops: CDR1 SGHNT, CDR2 YYREEE (reference sequence).

This clone was seen more than once but under ten times. The V gene is TRBV6-1, the J gene TRBJ2-3, with 8 bases lining up with TRBD2. CDR3 length equals 15 residues. With V trimmed by 3 bases and J by 1 base, 3 bases remained unmatched. The germline V gene has CDR1 MNHNS and CDR2 SASEGT. The CDR3 sequence is CASSEGSGGTDTQYF. The DNA of the CDR3 is TGTGCCAGCAGTGAGGGTAGCGGGGGCACAGATACGCAGTATTTT.

This sequence joins TRBV30 and TRBJ2-2; D is perhaps TRBD1 (5 bases). Trimming left V 5 bases short and J 4 bases short, with 20 bases between. CDR3 length equals 16 residues. Germline CDR1 and CDR2: GTSNPN and SVGIG (reference sequence). The CDR3 sequence is CAWSGRWGSATGELFF. CDR3 nucleotide sequence: TGTGCCTGGTCTGGGCGGTGGGGCAGCGCCACCGGGGAGCTGTTTTTT. Drawing the rest from reference TRBV30 and TRBJ2-2, the complete variable domain is SQTIHQWPATLVQPVGSPLSLECTVEGTSNPNLYWYRQAAGRGLQLLFYSVGIGQISSEVPQNLSASRPQDRQFILSSKKLLLSDSGFYLCAWSGRWGSATGELFFGEGSRLTVL.

This clone showed up just a few times. V and J are TRBV30 and TRBJ1-2, with D perhaps matching TRBD1 (5 bases). The CDR3 covers 12 residues. Trimming took 2 bases from V and 11 from J, leaving 15 bases between them. Germline-derived CDR1 and CDR2 are GTSNPN and SVGIG (reference sequence). The CDR3, as DNA: TGTGCCTGGAGTCCGATGGGGACTCTTTACACCTTC. Encoded protein: CAWSPMGTLYTF.

This clone was seen repeatedly, ten times or more. In the same sample, other DNA sequences code for this CDR3. The chain couples TRBV6-5 to TRBJ1-2; the D is unclear. V was pared by 6 bases and J by 2 bases, with 7 bases between. Per the germline V gene, CDR1 is MNHEY and CDR2 is SVGAGI. The CDR3 has 12 amino acids. This CDR3 is CASSQTNYGYTF. CDR3 nucleotide sequence: TGTGCCAGCAGCCAGACGAACTATGGCTACACCTTC.

This clone has a handful of counts. This sequence joins TRBV7-9 and TRBJ1-2; the D is unclear. Trimming removed 1 base at V and 6 bases at J, with 15 bases between. Germline V gene data show CDR1 as SEHNR and CDR2 as FQNEAQ (reference sequence). The CDR3 is made up of 15 amino acids. In DNA form, the CDR3 reads TGTGCCAGCAGCTTAGAATCGGTGGAAGGAAATGGCTACACCTTC. This gives the protein CASSLESVEGNGYTF.

This clone was seen a few times. The chain combines TRBV28 with TRBJ1-4; D unresolved. The CDR3 sequence is 14 residues long. With 7 bases removed from V and 3 bases from J, the gap between germline ends came to 12 bases. Germline V lookup: CDR1 MDHEN, CDR2 SYDVKM. CDR3 coding DNA: TGTGCCAGCACCACAGCTGCGGCTAATGAAAAACTGTTTTTT. Its translation is CASTTAAANEKLFF.

This clone was seen a handful of times. The rearrangement links TRBV2 to TRBJ2-2; 7 bases fit TRBD1. Losses at the gene ends were 2 bases for V and 4 bases for J; bases not matched to a gene: 4. CDR1 is SNHLY, CDR2 FYNNEI, per germline. The CDR3 totals 15 residues. The CDR3 protein is CASSERQGATGELFF. The CDR3 DNA is TGTGCCAGCAGTGAACGACAGGGCGCCACCGGGGAGCTGTTTTTT.

This clone has only a few counts. The chain recombines TRBV10-3 with TRBJ2-3; TRBD2 matches 12 bases. V was pared by 9 bases and J by 2 bases, with 3 bases of the junction left unmatched. This CDR3 has 14 amino acids. Per the germline V gene, CDR1 is ENHRY and CDR2 is SYGVKD. Here the CDR3 DNA reads TGTGCCATTCTAGCGGGGGGGCCCACAGATACGCAGTATTTT. Its protein product is CAILAGGPTDTQYF.

This clone was picked up a small number of times. V is TRBV28 and J is TRBJ2-5, with 11 bases aligning to TRBD2. Germline CDR1 MDHEN, CDR2 SYDVKM. CDR3 length: 16 residues. J lost 3 bases, V lost 5 bases, and 8 bases had no gene match. The CDR3 sequence is CASSVLSGGAKETQYF. The CDR3 DNA is TGTGCCAGCAGTGTTCTTAGCGGGGGGGCTAAAGAGACCCAGTACTTC.

This clone was recorded a few times. CDR3 loop: CASSARQGMNTEAFF. The CDR3 nucleotides read TGTGCCAGCAGCGCGCGACAGGGGATGAACACTGAAGCTTTCTTT. The chain links TRBV9 to TRBJ1-1; 8 nucleotides align to TRBD1. Looked up from germline, CDR1 is SGDLS and CDR2 is YYNGEE. This CDR3 spans 15 amino acids. The junction had 4 bases not matched to a gene; V was cut back by 3 bases and J by 0 bases.

At least ten counts were recorded for this clone. J is TRBJ2-3 and V is TRBV10-1, with 12 bases identical to TRBD2. The CDR3 consists of 15 residues. V was clipped by 5 bases and J by 3 bases; unmatched bases: 3. Germline V gene sequence: CDR1 WNHNN, CDR2 SYGVQD (reference sequence). The CDR3 protein is CASSTGTSGTDTQYF. CDR3 DNA: TGCGCCAGCAGTACCGGGACTAGCGGGACAGATACGCAGTATTTT.

Only a few counts were recorded for this clone. The V and J genes are TRBV18 and TRBJ1-6; the D gene is possibly TRBD1 (5 bases). Germline assignment: CDR1 KGHSH and CDR2 LQKENI. Trimming cost V 5 bases and J 0 bases, with 14 bases left between them. The CDR3 consists of 17 residues. CDR3 in amino acids: CASSSGPTSSYNSPLHF. In nucleotides, the CDR3 is TGTGCCAGCTCATCGGGACCGACGAGCTCCTATAATTCACCCCTCCACTTT.

There are many counts of this clone. The CDR3 spells CASSLNSNNEQFF. CDR3 nucleotides: TGTGCCAGCAGCCTTAACAGCAACAATGAGCAGTTCTTC. The rearrangement links TRBV5-5 to TRBJ2-1; D is unclear. The V end was cut by 4 bases, the J end by 5 bases, with 10 bases between. Germline V gene sequence: CDR1 SGHKS, CDR2 YYEKEE (reference sequence). The CDR3 contains 13 residues.

In this sample, this clone turned up a few times. CDR3 sequence (DNA): TGCAGTGCCTATACAAACTATGGCTACACCTTC. It is translated as CSAYTNYGYTF. V usage is TRBV20-1 and J usage is TRBJ1-2; unclear D gene. The CDR3 spans 11 residues. Between the trimmed V and J ends, which lost 6 bases and 2 bases, there was a span of 7 bases. Germline CDR1 reads DFQATT; CDR2 reads SNEGSKA (reference sequence).

The V and J genes are TRBV4-1 and TRBJ2-5; D remains unclear. This CDR3 has 15 amino acids. Trimming pared 3 bases from V and 5 bases from J, leaving 16 bases between. Per germline, CDR1 MGHRA and CDR2 YSYEKL. The CDR3 sequence: CASSQENRLGETQYF. In nucleotides, the CDR3 is TGCGCCAGCAGCCAGGAGAATAGATTGGGGGAGACCCAGTACTTC.

The CDR3 DNA reads as TGTGCCTGGAGCCGAGACAGGGGTTGGGAGACCCAGTACTTC. Its translation is CAWSRDRGWETQYF. The chain employs TRBV30 and TRBJ2-5, with TRBD1 matching 8 bases. From germline, CDR1 is GTSNPN and CDR2 SVGIG (reference sequence). J was trimmed by 5 bases and V by 3 bases; bases with no gene match: 8. The CDR3 contains 14 residues.

In its sample, this clone was seen a few times. The chain uses TRBV30 and TRBJ2-3, with TRBD2 matching over 8 bases. This CDR3 region has 15 residues. J was trimmed by 4 bases and V by 1 base; bases with no gene match: 7. Germline V gene data show CDR1 as GTSNPN and CDR2 as SVGIG (reference sequence). CDR3 nucleotides: TGTGCCTGGAGTGGTACGGGGGGGCGTTCAGATACGCAGTATTTT. The encoded protein is CAWSGTGGRSDTQYF.